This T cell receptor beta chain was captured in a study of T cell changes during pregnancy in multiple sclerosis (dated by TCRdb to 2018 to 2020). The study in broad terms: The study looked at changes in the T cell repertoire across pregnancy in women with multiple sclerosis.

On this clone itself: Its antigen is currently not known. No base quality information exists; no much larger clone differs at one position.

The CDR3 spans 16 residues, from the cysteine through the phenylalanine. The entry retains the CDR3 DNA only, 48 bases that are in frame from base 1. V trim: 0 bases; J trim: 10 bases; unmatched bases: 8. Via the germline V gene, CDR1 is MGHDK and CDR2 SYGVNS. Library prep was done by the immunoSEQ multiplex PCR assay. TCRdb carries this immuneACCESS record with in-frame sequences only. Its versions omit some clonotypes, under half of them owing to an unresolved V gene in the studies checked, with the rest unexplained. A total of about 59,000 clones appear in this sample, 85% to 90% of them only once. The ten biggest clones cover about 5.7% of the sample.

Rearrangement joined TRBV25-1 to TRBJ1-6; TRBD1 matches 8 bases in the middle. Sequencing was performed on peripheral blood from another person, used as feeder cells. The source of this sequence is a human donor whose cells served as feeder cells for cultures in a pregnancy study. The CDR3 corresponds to CASSEYATGVRSPLHF. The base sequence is TGTGCCAGCAGTGAATACGCGACAGGGGTTAGATCACCCCTCCACTTT.